This record covers a single TCR beta chain. No antigen is known for it. This record belongs to a study of CD8 T cells in ankylosing spondylitis. Study conclusions and caveats: Existing reports had already noted some motif variants in reactive arthritis synovial fluid and blood.

Germline loops: CDR1 LNHDA, CDR2 SQIVND (reference sequence). Trimming cost V 5 bases and J 5 bases, with 12 bases left between them. This CDR3 region has 13 residues. TCRdb analysed the 5' RACE reads with MiXCR anew, one entry per CDR3 protein. The table lists about 140,000 distinct CDR3 sequences, 9.5% to 12% of them singletons, with over 4% in the top ten. V and J are TRBV19 and TRBJ1-1; TRBD1 is a possible D gene (5 bases). The clonotype comes from a female donor with ankylosing spondylitis or in good health (not recorded which). The sample taken for sequencing was blood, either unsorted or a sorted T cell fraction (not recorded which). The CDR3 loop is CASSLQEGTEAFF. The CDR3 nucleotides are TGTGCCAGTAGTCTCCAAGAGGGGACTGAAGCTTTCTTT. The complete variable domain, with remaining parts taken from reference TRBV19 and TRBJ1-1, reads DGGITQSPKYLFRKEGQNVTLSCEQNLNHDAMYWYRQDPGQGLRLIYYSQIVNDFQKGDIAEGYSVSREKKESFPLTVTSAQKNPTAFYLCASSLQEGTEAFFGQGTRLTVV.